This T cell receptor beta chain was captured in a study of control samples from healthy donors and cancer patients. The protocol was immunoSEQ multiplex PCR, while the TCRdb copy is restricted to in-frame clones and leaves out a portion. The sample comprises 140,000 or so clones, more than 90% of which are singletons, and 3% to 4% rests with the top ten. This clonotype originated in a man aged 25-45 years in good health. Sequenced sample: blood.

The CDR3 is CASSGNALGSGNTIYF. CDR3 nucleotides: TGTGCCAGCAGTGGGAACGCTCTCGGCTCTGGAAACACCATATATTTT. The rearrangement uses TRBV6-4 and TRBJ1-3; D remains unclear. Germline-derived CDR1 and CDR2 are MRHNA and SNTAGT. CDR3 length equals 16 residues. V lost 4 bases and J lost 0, with 13 bases in between.